The text below deals with one TCR beta chain. This entry is derived from a study of blood T cell repertoires in COVID-19. The method was immunoSEQ multiplex PCR; TCRdb's version includes in-frame clones alone and lacks a portion of them. The sample lists fewer than 85,000 clones, 82% occurring once. The TCR was taken from a woman aged 55-69 years with acute or convalescent COVID-19. Input material: peripheral blood.

The CDR3 sequence: CASSRDSRPQHF. CDR3 nucleotide sequence: TGTGCCAGCAGCCGGGACAGTCGGCCCCAGCATTTT. The J gene is TRBJ1-5, the V gene TRBV6-6; TRBD1 agrees at 7 bases. This CDR3 has 12 amino acids. Germline values: CDR1 MNHNY, CDR2 SVGAGI (reference sequence). With V trimmed by 6 bases and J by 9 bases, 5 bases remained unmatched.